The 10 T cell receptor beta chains below were found in one sample sequenced in a study of T-cell memory formation after mild COVID-19. TCRdb passed the 5' RACE reads through MiXCR, listing each CDR3 protein once. The sample shows 550,000 to 650,000 distinct CDR3 sequences, 17% of them seen only once. The sample was PBMCs or a T cell subset sorted from them (not recorded which). The receptor source for this set is an adult woman who had mild COVID-19 (a few samples of this study predate the infection). Cell type and time point are not known.

The rearrangement links TRBV6-2 or TRBV6-3 to TRBJ2-1; no clear D gene. Trimming removed 7 bases from V and 2 bases from J, with 18 bases in between. This CDR3 spans 16 amino acids. CDR1 is MNHEY and CDR2 is SVGEGT in the germline V gene. CDR3 residues: CASTPHSGRTYNEQFF. CDR3 sequence (DNA): TGTGCCAGCACTCCCCACTCTGGCAGAACCTACAATGAGCAGTTCTTC.

This chain links TRBV4-2 with TRBJ2-5; D unclear. The germline V gene encodes CDR1 LGHNA and CDR2 YNFKEQ. The germline V and J ends were trimmed by 1 base and 0 bases, with 6 bases remaining between them. The length of the CDR3 is 14 residues. For the CDR3, the DNA is TGTGCCAGCAGCCAAGGGGCGGACCAAGAGACCCAGTACTTC. Amino acid sequence: CASSQGADQETQYF.

The CDR3 here is CASSWGQDTEAFF. CDR3 coding DNA: TGCGCCAGCAGCTGGGGACAGGACACTGAAGCTTTCTTT. The chain combines TRBV5-1 with TRBJ1-1; 8 nucleotides line up with TRBD1. This CDR3 spans 13 amino acids. In germline, CDR1 is SGHRS, CDR2 YFSETQ. Trimming removed 3 bases from V and 3 bases from J; junction bases left unmatched: 1.

Only a few counts were recorded for this clonotype. The rearrangement uses TRBV28 and TRBJ1-2; weak D call: TRBD1 (5 bases). V was pared by 11 bases and J by 8 bases, with 21 bases between. CDR1 is MDHEN and CDR2 is SYDVKM in the germline V gene. CDR3 length: 13 amino acids. CDR3 in amino acids: CALGRDGSPGYTF. The CDR3 DNA sequence: TGTGCCCTAGGGAGGGACGGTTCTCCGGGCTACACCTTC.

This chain joins TRBV15 and TRBJ1-1; 7 nucleotides match TRBD1. Looked up from germline, CDR1 is LNHNV and CDR2 is YYDKDF (reference sequence). J gave up 3 bases and V 1 base, and 5 bases lay outside the gene matches. The CDR3 covers 15 residues. CDR3 sequence reads: CATSRGRDSYTEAFF. The CDR3 bases are TGTGCCACCAGCAGAGGACGGGACAGCTACACTGAAGCTTTCTTT.

In its sample, this clonotype was seen a few times. The V gene is TRBV19, the J gene TRBJ2-6; perhaps TRBD1 as D (5 bases). V was pared by 4 bases and J by 4 bases, with 11 bases between. The CDR3 totals 15 residues. The germline V gene encodes CDR1 LNHDA and CDR2 SQIVND (reference sequence). Here the CDR3 reads CASSRTGPGANVLTF. For the CDR3, the DNA is TGTGCCAGTAGTAGAACAGGACCAGGGGCCAACGTCCTGACTTTC.

A few counts support this clonotype. The chain carries TRBV12-3 or TRBV12-4 and TRBJ2-5; D is undetermined. Trimming took off 8 bases at V and 5 bases at J, with 12 bases between the two ends. The CDR3 sequence is 12 residues long. The CDR3 loop reads CASGVRVETQYF. Here the CDR3 DNA reads TGTGCCAGCGGGGTCCGCGTGGAGACCCAGTACTTC.

V and J are TRBV6-1 and TRBJ2-3; maybe TRBD1 (6 bases). The CDR3 consists of 14 residues. V was pared by 6 bases and J by 8 bases, with 18 bases between. Looked up from germline, CDR1 is MNHNS and CDR2 is SASEGT. CDR3 amino acids: CASRERSTRGTQYF. CDR3 nucleotide sequence: TGTGCCAGCAGAGAGCGGTCTACCAGGGGTACGCAGTATTTT.

The rearrangement links TRBV29-1 to TRBJ2-7; possible D gene TRBD1, 5 bases. CDR3 length: 13 residues. The ends were cut back, 7 bases at V and 3 bases at J, with 16 bases in the middle. Germline CDR1 SQVTM, CDR2 ANQGSEA. CDR3 amino acids: CSGGPDRGYEQYF. CDR3 coding DNA: TGCAGCGGTGGCCCCGACAGAGGCTACGAGCAGTACTTC.

The V and J genes are TRBV12-3 or TRBV12-4 and TRBJ1-1; D unclear. V shed 5 bases and J shed 0 bases, with 10 bases lying between them. The length of the CDR3 is 14 residues. The chain's CDR3 is CASSPQHLNTEAFF. CDR3 coding DNA: TGTGCCAGCAGTCCCCAACATCTGAACACTGAAGCTTTCTTT.